A selection of T cell receptor beta chains follows, all from one sample in a study of shared clonotypes between healthy human individuals. Profiling relied on immunoSEQ multiplex PCR, and the TCRdb table lists in-frame clones only, not all of them. This sample has approximately 980,000 clones, with 76% found just once. The specimen was memory CD4+ T cells sorted from blood. These receptors all stem from a man between 18 and 29 years old in good health. Both conserved end residues are part of each CDR3. Fields, in order: V gene, clone size, CDR3 length, D gene, J gene, CDR3 DNA, CDR3 protein. A D gene is named only where the DNA matches it firmly. Clone sizes are given selectively: once, few, many, or a class where the clone is expanded.

>TRBV6-1|once|11|NA|TRBJ2-5
TGTGCCCACGGACAGCAAGAGACCCAGTACTTC
CAHGQQETQYF
>TRBV6-5|NA|11|NA|TRBJ2-7
TGTGCCAGCAGTTCCGTGCCCGAGCAGTACTTC
CASSSVPEQYF
>TRBV5-1|NA|12|NA|TRBJ2-1
TGCGCCAGCATTTCCAGGGAGGATGAGCAGTTCTTC
CASISREDEQFF
>TRBV18|once|15|NA|TRBJ1-6
TGTGCCAGCTCACCCCGGGGGGCTGATAATTCACCCCTCCACTTT
CASSPRGADNSPLHF
>TRBV19|NA|16|NA|TRBJ1-5
TGTGCCAGTAGAGGAGAAGGACACCAAAGCAATCAGCCCCAGCATTTT
CASRGEGHQSNQPQHF
>TRBV28|many|17|TRBD2|TRBJ2-7
TGTGCCAGCAGTGCCGGGAGGGGGTTCAACCTTCCCTACGAGCAGTACTTC
CASSAGRGFNLPYEQYF
>TRBV5-1|NA|13|NA|TRBJ2-5
TGCGCCAGCAGCTTGGGAGGGGGAAAGACCCAGTACTTC
CASSLGGGKTQYF
>TRBV10-3|NA|16|NA|TRBJ2-5
TGTGCCATCAGTGCAGACGGGACCGCAATAATCAGGACCCAGTACTTC
CAISADGTAIIRTQYF
>TRBV5-1|NA|14|NA|TRBJ2-7
TGCGCCAGCAGCAGTCAAGGTCAGACCTACGAGCAGTACTTC
CASSSQGQTYEQYF
>TRBV7-8|NA|14|NA|TRBJ2-1
TGTGCCAGCAGCCCCCGCCCAGGGACCGATGAGCAGTTCTTC
CASSPRPGTDEQFF
>TRBV18|NA|13|TRBD1|TRBJ1-6
TGTGCCAGCTCGCGAGACAGGGGTCCACCCCTCCACTTT
CASSRDRGPPLHF
>TRBV5-1|few|14|NA|TRBJ1-1
TGCGCCAGCAGCTGGGGGCAGGGAAGCCCTGAAGCTTTCTTT
CASSWGQGSPEAFF
>TRBV10-3|NA|13|NA|TRBJ2-5
TGTGCCATCAGTGGCGGGACTGGGGAGACCCAGTACTTC
CAISGGTGETQYF
>TRBV2|NA|14|TRBD1|TRBJ2-7
TGTGCCAGCAGTGCTGGACAGGCGTATTACGAGCAGTACTTC
CASSAGQAYYEQYF
>TRBV28|NA|16|NA|TRBJ2-3
TGTGCCAGCAGTTTGTTCGGCGGGCAGGCCGCAGATACGCAGTATTTT
CASSLFGGQAADTQYF
>TRBV7-8|NA|13|NA|TRBJ2-7
TGTGCCAGCAGTTACGTTGGGGAATTCGAGCAGTACTTC
CASSYVGEFEQYF
>TRBV7-3|NA|13|NA|TRBJ2-3
TGTGCCAGCAGCTTAAACCGGGGAGATACGCAGTATTTT
CASSLNRGDTQYF
>TRBV13|NA|15|TRBD1|TRBJ2-5
TGTGCCAGCAGCCCAACCGGGACAGACCAAGAGACCCAGTACTTC
CASSPTGTDQETQYF
>TRBV7-2|many|15|TRBD1|TRBJ2-7
TGTGCCAGCAGCTTAGGACAGGGTGGTATCTACGAGCAGTACTTC
CASSLGQGGIYEQYF
>TRBV5-1|NA|14|NA|TRBJ1-2
TGCGCCAGCAGCTTCGCCCGGGGCGTGTTTGGCTACACCTTC
CASSFARGVFGYTF
>TRBV6-5|NA|15|NA|TRBJ1-1
TGTGCCAGCAGTTACGAACGGAGGGGTAACACTGAAGCTTTCTTT
CASSYERRGNTEAFF
>TRBV7-2|NA|12|NA|TRBJ2-3
TGTGCCAGCAGCCCTTCCCTAGATACGCAGTATTTT
CASSPSLDTQYF
>TRBV4-3|NA|16|NA|TRBJ1-4
TGCGCCAGCAGCCAGGGGGGGTCAACAACTAATGAAAAACTGTTTTTT
CASSQGGSTTNEKLFF
>TRBV5-1|few|20|TRBD2|TRBJ2-2
TGCGCCAGCAGCTTGATAGGAGGACTAGCGGGTCCCCAGAACACCGGGGAGCTGTTTTTT
CASSLIGGLAGPQNTGELFF
>TRBV6-1|NA|14|NA|TRBJ2-4
TGTGCCAGCAGTGAAGGGTTCGCCAAAAACATTCAGTACTTC
CASSEGFAKNIQYF
>TRBV29-1|NA|13|TRBD1|TRBJ2-7
TGCAGCGTGGGGACAGGGGGCCCCTACGAGCAGTACTTC
CSVGTGGPYEQYF
>TRBV4-1|NA|17|NA|TRBJ1-6
TGCGCCAGCAGCCAAGTAACGGGGGGGGCAGGAGGAACACCCCTCCACTTT
CASSQVTGGAGGTPLHF
>TRBV10-3|NA|15|NA|TRBJ1-5
TGTGCCATCAGTGAGGGCAGGGCTTCCAATCAGCCCCAGCATTTT
CAISEGRASNQPQHF
>TRBV6-1|NA|14|NA|TRBJ1-6
TGTGCCAGCGGCCGACTGGGAGAGGGTTCACCCCTCCACTTT
CASGRLGEGSPLHF
>TRBV14|NA|14|NA|TRBJ2-5
TGTGCCAGCAGCCAAGATATAGGGGCAAAGACCCAGTACTTC
CASSQDIGAKTQYF
>TRBV15|NA|14|NA|TRBJ1-1
TGTGCCACCAGCAGAGGGCAGGGGATCGCTGAAGCTTTCTTT
CATSRGQGIAEAFF
>TRBV6-5|NA|14|NA|TRBJ2-7
TGTGCCAGCAGGCAAGGCGGAGGGACCTACGAGCAGTACTTC
CASRQGGGTYEQYF
>TRBV10-3|NA|15|TRBD2|TRBJ2-1
TGTGCCATCAGTCAGTCCACTAGCGGTGAAAATGAGCAGTTCTTC
CAISQSTSGENEQFF
>TRBV2|NA|11|NA|TRBJ2-7
TGTGCCAGCATTAGTACCTACGAGCAGTACTTC
CASISTYEQYF
>TRBV13|NA|14|TRBD2|TRBJ2-5
TGTGCCAGCAGCCTCCCGGGATCGGGGGGGACCCAGTACTTC
CASSLPGSGGTQYF
>TRBV4-3|many|14|TRBD1|TRBJ2-7
TGCGCCAGCAGCCAACGGACAGGGAAATACGAGCAGTACTTC
CASSQRTGKYEQYF
>TRBV6-5|NA|12|NA|TRBJ2-2
TGTGCCAGCAGTTTTTTATCCGGGGAGCTGTTTTTT
CASSFLSGELFF
>TRBV6-1|NA|13|NA|TRBJ2-7
TGTGCCAGCAGTGCCTCGCGCTCCTACGAGCAGTACTTC
CASSASRSYEQYF
>TRBV30|NA|13|TRBD1|TRBJ1-2
TGTGCCTGGAAAGCGGACAGGAACTATGGCTACACCTTC
CAWKADRNYGYTF
>TRBV29-1|NA|12|NA|TRBJ1-1
TGCAGCGTTGAAGATGTGTGGACTGAAGCTTTCTTT
CSVEDVWTEAFF
>TRBV6-6|NA|15|NA|TRBJ2-4
TGTGCCAGCAGTTACTCGTCGCTAGCCAAAAACATTCAGTACTTC
CASSYSSLAKNIQYF
>TRBV27|NA|15|TRBD1|TRBJ1-5
TGTGCCAGCAAACCAGGGACAGGGGTGAATCAGCCCCAGCATTTT
CASKPGTGVNQPQHF
>TRBV20-1|NA|11|NA|TRBJ1-1
TGCAGTGCTGCTCCAGGGACTGAAGCTTTCTTT
CSAAPGTEAFF
>TRBV29-1|NA|14|TRBD1|TRBJ2-3
TGCAGCGCAGGACAGGGGGCAAGCACAGATACGCAGTATTTT
CSAGQGASTDTQYF
>TRBV7-9|few|14|NA|TRBJ1-1
TGTGCCAGCAGTTACGGACAGATGAACACTGAAGCTTTCTTT
CASSYGQMNTEAFF
>TRBV6-6|NA|16|NA|TRBJ1-5
TGTGCCAGTGCCCACTGGGAGGATCGGGGCAATCAGCCCCAGCATTTT
CASAHWEDRGNQPQHF
>TRBV12-5|NA|17|NA|TRBJ1-4
TGTGCTAGTGGTTCGGATCTCCCCGACTGCCCTAATGAAAAACTGTTTTTT
CASGSDLPDCPNEKLFF
>TRBV7-8|NA|14|NA|TRBJ2-6
TGTGCCAGCAGCTTAGCTACTGGGGCCAACGTCCTGACTTTC
CASSLATGANVLTF
>TRBV18|NA|13|NA|TRBJ2-5
TGTGCCAGCTCCCCGACTATCAGGGGGACCCAGTACTTC
CASSPTIRGTQYF
>TRBV5-6|many|15|TRBD1|TRBJ2-1
TGTGCCAGCAGCCCCCGGACAGGGGGGCACAATGAGCAGTTCTTC
CASSPRTGGHNEQFF
>TRBV15|once|13|NA|TRBJ2-7
TGTGCCACCAGCAGAGATCTCGCTCACGAGCAGTACTTC
CATSRDLAHEQYF
>TRBV11-2|NA|15|TRBD1|TRBJ1-6
TGTGCCAGCAGCTTAGGGACAGGGGATAATTCACCCCTCCACTTT
CASSLGTGDNSPLHF
>TRBV6-5|NA|16|TRBD1|TRBJ1-3
TGTGCCAGCAGTTACGGACAGGGGGCCCCTGGAAACACCATATATTTT
CASSYGQGAPGNTIYF
>TRBV12-5|NA|13|NA|TRBJ2-7
TGTGCTAGCGCCTCGCAGGGTCTCAACGAGCAGTACTTC
CASASQGLNEQYF
>TRBV10-3|NA|16|NA|TRBJ1-4
TGTGCCATCAGTGACCCCTCCCCGGCAACTAATGAAAAACTGTTTTTT
CAISDPSPATNEKLFF
>TRBV2|once|15|NA|TRBJ1-2
TGTGCCAGCAGTTCTCAGGGAGGGGCAGGGGATGGCTACACCTTC
CASSSQGGAGDGYTF
>TRBV21-1|NA|14|NA|TRBJ2-5
TGTGCCAGCAGTCCATTGCAGGAGAAGAGACCCCAGTACTTC
CASSPLQEKRPQYF
>TRBV5-1|NA|15|NA|TRBJ1-2
TGCGCCAGCAGCTTGGTGGGGGGAACGAACTATGGCTACACCTTC
CASSLVGGTNYGYTF
>TRBV7-8|many|15|TRBD1|TRBJ2-5
TGTGCCAGCAGCCCCGGGACAGGGGTTCAAGAGACCCAGTACTTC
CASSPGTGVQETQYF